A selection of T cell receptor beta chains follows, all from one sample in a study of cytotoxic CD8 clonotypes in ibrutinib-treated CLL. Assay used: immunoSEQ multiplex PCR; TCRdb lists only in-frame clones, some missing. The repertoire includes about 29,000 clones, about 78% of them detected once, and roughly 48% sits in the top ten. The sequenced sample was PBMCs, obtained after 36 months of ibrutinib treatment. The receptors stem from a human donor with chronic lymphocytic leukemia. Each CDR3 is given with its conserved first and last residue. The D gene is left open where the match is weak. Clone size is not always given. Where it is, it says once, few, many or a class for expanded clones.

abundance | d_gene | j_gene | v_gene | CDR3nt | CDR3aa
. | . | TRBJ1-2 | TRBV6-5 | TGTGCCAGCAGTTCCCCTGACCGCTATGGCTACACCTTC | CASSSPDRYGYTF
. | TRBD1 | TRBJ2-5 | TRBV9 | TGTGCCAGCAGCGGGGGACAGGGGCGGCAAGAGACCCAGTACTTC | CASSGGQGRQETQYF
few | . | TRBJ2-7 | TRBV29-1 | TGCAGCGTTGGGACAGCCTACGAGCAGTACTTC | CSVGTAYEQYF
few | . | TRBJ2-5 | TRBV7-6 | TGTGCCAGTCTCGGAGAGCAAGAGACCCAGTACTTC | CASLGEQETQYF
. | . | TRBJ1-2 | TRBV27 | TGTGCCAGCAGTCCCCTGGGGGGGAGCTATGGCTACACCTTC | CASSPLGGSYGYTF
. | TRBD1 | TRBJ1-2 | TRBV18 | TGTGCCAGCTCAGGGACGACAGGGAGAACGGATGGCTACACCTTC | CASSGTTGRTDGYTF
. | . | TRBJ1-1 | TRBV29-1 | TGCAGCGCCGGGAGGCAGATGAACACTGAAGCTTTCTTT | CSAGRQMNTEAFF
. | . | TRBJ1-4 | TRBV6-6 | TGTGCCAGCAGACGGGGACACCAGAATGAAAAACTGTTTTTT | CASRRGHQNEKLFF
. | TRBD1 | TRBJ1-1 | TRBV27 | TGTGCCAGCAGTTCACGACAGGGAATCGCTGAAGCTTTCTTT | CASSSRQGIAEAFF
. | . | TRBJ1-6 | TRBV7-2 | TGTGCCAGCAGCTTAGTAGGACAGCTTAATTCACCCCTCCACTTT | CASSLVGQLNSPLHF
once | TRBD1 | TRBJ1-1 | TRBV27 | TGTGCCAGCAGTACAGGGGGGAACACTGAAGCTTTCTTT | CASSTGGNTEAFF
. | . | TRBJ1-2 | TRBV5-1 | TGCGCCAGCAGCTTGGTGGGGGGCCTTGGCTACACCTTC | CASSLVGGLGYTF
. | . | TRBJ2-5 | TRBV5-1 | TGCGCCAGCAGCCCCCCGGGCGCGGGCCAGGGGACCCAGTACTTC | CASSPPGAGQGTQYF
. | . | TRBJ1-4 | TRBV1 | TGCACCAGCAGCCACCGGTCGAATAATGAAAAACTGTTTTTT | CTSSHRSNNEKLFF
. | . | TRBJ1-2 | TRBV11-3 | TGTGCCAGCAGCTTGACGGGGGGCTATGGCTACACCTTC | CASSLTGGYGYTF
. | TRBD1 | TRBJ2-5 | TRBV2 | TGTGCCAGCGGTAGGGACAGTCAAGAGACCCAGTACTTC | CASGRDSQETQYF
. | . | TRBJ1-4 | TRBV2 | TGTGCCAGCAGTCGGGGTGAAAAACTGTTTTTT | CASSRGEKLFF
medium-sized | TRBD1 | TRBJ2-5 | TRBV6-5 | TGTGCCAGCAGTTCCCCCGACAGGGAACAACAAGAGACCCAGTACTTC | CASSSPDREQQETQYF
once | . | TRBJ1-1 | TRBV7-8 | TGTGCCAGCAGCCTCCTATCAGGGAACACTGAAGCTTTCTTT | CASSLLSGNTEAFF
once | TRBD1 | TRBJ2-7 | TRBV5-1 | TGCGCCAGCAGCCCGGGACAGGGTGTGGACGAGCAGTACTTC | CASSPGQGVDEQYF
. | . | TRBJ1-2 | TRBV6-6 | TGTGCCAGCAGTTACGGGGACGGGGGCTATGGCTACACCTTC | CASSYGDGGYGYTF
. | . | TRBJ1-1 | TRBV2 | TGTGCCAGCAGTGAAAGAGGGTGGGACCTCGTAGTCACTGAAGCTTTCTTT | CASSERGWDLVVTEAFF
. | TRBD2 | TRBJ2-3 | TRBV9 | TGTGCCAGCAGCGTGGGACTAGCGGGGGGGCAAGATACGCAGTATTTT | CASSVGLAGGQDTQYF
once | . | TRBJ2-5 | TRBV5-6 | TGTGCCAGCAGCTTGGACGTGTCCGAGGGAGAGACCCAGTACTTC | CASSLDVSEGETQYF
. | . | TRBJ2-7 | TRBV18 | TGTGCCAGCTCACCAGGGTCTACCTCCTACGAGCAGTACTTC | CASSPGSTSYEQYF
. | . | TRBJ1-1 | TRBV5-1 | TGCGCCAGCAGCTTGCCCGGGGAGGTAGCTTTCTTT | CASSLPGEVAFF
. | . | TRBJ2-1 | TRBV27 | TGTGCCAGCAGTTCAGCCGGCAAACGGAATGAGCAGTTCTTC | CASSSAGKRNEQFF
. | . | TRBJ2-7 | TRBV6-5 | TGTGCCAGCACCAGGGGAAGAACCTCATACGAGCAGTACTTC | CASTRGRTSYEQYF
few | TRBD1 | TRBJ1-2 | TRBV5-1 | TGCGCCAGCAAGATGGACAGGGAGGGAAGCTATGGCTACACCTTC | CASKMDREGSYGYTF
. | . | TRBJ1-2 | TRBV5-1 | TGCGCCAGCAGCTTGGTAGCTGGGGCCAACTATGGCTACACCTTC | CASSLVAGANYGYTF
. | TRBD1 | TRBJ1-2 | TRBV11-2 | TGTGCCAGCAGCTTAGGGGACAGCTATGGCTACACCTTC | CASSLGDSYGYTF
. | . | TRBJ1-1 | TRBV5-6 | TGTGCCAGCGGCTATGTGGGCGGGGGCTCCGAAGCTTTCTTT | CASGYVGGGSEAFF
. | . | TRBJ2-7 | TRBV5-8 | TGTGCCAGCAGCTCTGGGTCATTAGGGGCGCCCTACGAGCAGTACTTC | CASSSGSLGAPYEQYF
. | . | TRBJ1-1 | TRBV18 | TGTGCCAGCTCACCACCCTCGACCACGAGGGCTGAAGCTTTCTTT | CASSPPSTTRAEAFF
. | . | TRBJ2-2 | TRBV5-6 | TGTGCCAGCAGCTTTTCTTCTAACACCGGGGAGCTGTTTTTT | CASSFSSNTGELFF
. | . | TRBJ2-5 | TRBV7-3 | TGTGCCAGCAGCTTAAGAGGACAGAGTGAGACCCAGTACTTC | CASSLRGQSETQYF
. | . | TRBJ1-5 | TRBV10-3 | TGTGCCATCAGTGAGTCTGGGAGGGGTAGCAATCAGCCCCAGCATTTT | CAISESGRGSNQPQHF
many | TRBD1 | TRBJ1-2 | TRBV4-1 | TGCGCCAGCAGCCAAGATCCGACAGGGTCTCGAGGCTACACCTTC | CASSQDPTGSRGYTF
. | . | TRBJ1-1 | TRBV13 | TGTGCCAGCAGCTTAGGCGGGCGGGGGCTGGGCACTGAAGCTTTCTTT | CASSLGGRGLGTEAFF
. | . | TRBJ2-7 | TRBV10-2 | TGCGCCAGCAGTGAGGAGGGTCCCTACGAGCAGTACTTC | CASSEEGPYEQYF
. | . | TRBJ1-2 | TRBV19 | TGTGCCAGTAGCAGCCCCCGAGGCTATGGCTACACCTTC | CASSSPRGYGYTF
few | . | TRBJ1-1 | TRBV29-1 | TGCAGCGTAACGGACGGGTACACTGAAGCTTTCTTT | CSVTDGYTEAFF
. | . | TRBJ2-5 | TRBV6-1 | TGTGCCAGCAGTGTCTACCCGCAAGAGACCCAGTACTTC | CASSVYPQETQYF
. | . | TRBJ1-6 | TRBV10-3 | TGTGCCACGGCGGGGGGGAGTGGGGCCAATTCACCCCTCCACTTT | CATAGGSGANSPLHF
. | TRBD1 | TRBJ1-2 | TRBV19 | TGTGCCACCCTACGCGGACAGGCGGACTATGGCTACACCTTC | CATLRGQADYGYTF
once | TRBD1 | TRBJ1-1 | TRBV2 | TGTGCCAGCGGGGGATTCACAGGGGGCAGACCCACTGAAGCTTTCTTT | CASGGFTGGRPTEAFF
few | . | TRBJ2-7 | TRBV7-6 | TGTGCCAGCAGCCCCACCGGGGGCAACGAGCAGTACTTC | CASSPTGGNEQYF
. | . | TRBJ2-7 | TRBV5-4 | TGTGCCAGCAGCTATTCCGGGTCAACCTACGAGCAGTACTTC | CASSYSGSTYEQYF
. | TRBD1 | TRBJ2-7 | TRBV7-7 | TGTGCCAGCAGCGAGGGGGCGCGAGGCGAGCAGTACTTC | CASSEGARGEQYF
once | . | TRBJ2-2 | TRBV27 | TGTGCCAGCAGTTCCTTATCTAACCCGAAGGGCACCGGGGAGCTGTTTTTT | CASSSLSNPKGTGELFF
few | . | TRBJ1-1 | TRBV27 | TGTGCCAGCAGTTTCAGTCAGAACACTGAAGCTTTCTTT | CASSFSQNTEAFF
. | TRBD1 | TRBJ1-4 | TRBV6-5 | TGTGCCACTCCGACAGGGGGGACTAATGAAAAACTGTTTTTT | CATPTGGTNEKLFF
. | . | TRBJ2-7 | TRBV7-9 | TGTGCCAGCAGCGACAGCTACGAGCAGTACTTC | CASSDSYEQYF